A selection of T cell receptor beta chains follows, all from one sample in a study of identical twins. Using its own MiXCR run on the 5' RACE reads, TCRdb lists one record per CDR3 protein. The sample holds roughly 690,000 distinct CDR3 sequences, 21% seen once. The same data also went into a second study, on T cells expressing NK-cell markers.

The sequenced sample was PBMCs. These receptors were taken from a woman aged 18-29 years in good health. CDR3s include the opening cysteine and the closing phenylalanine or tryptophan. D genes are given only for firm matches. The listing skips clone size in some rows; elsewhere it reads once, few, many or a size class.

J gene: TRBJ1-3; V gene: TRBV12-3/TRBV12-4; clone size: many; D gene: .; CDR3 DNA: TGTGCCAGCAGTTTACTGGTTACCTCTGGAAACACCATATATTTT; CDR3 protein: CASSLLVTSGNTIYF
J gene: TRBJ2-3; V gene: TRBV5-6; clone size: few; D gene: .; CDR3 DNA: TGTGCCAGCAGCTTGGTGGGGGCATCAGATACGCAGTATTTT; CDR3 protein: CASSLVGASDTQYF
J gene: TRBJ2-5; V gene: TRBV12-3/TRBV12-4; clone size: many; D gene: .; CDR3 DNA: TGTGCCAGCCGATGGCGGCAAGAGACCCAGTACTTC; CDR3 protein: CASRWRQETQYF
J gene: TRBJ2-6; V gene: TRBV27; clone size: .; D gene: .; CDR3 DNA: TGTGCCAGCAGTGGGGGGATGTCTGGGGCCAACGTCCTGACTTTC; CDR3 protein: CASSGGMSGANVLTF
J gene: TRBJ2-1; V gene: TRBV6-2/TRBV6-3; clone size: few; D gene: .; CDR3 DNA: TGTGCCAGCAGTGGGGACTGGCAATCCTACAATGAGCAGTTCTTC; CDR3 protein: CASSGDWQSYNEQFF
J gene: TRBJ2-1; V gene: TRBV9; clone size: .; D gene: .; CDR3 DNA: TGTGCCAGCAGCGTAGGTGGGGGGGGGCCGGGTTCCTACAATGAGCAGTTCTTC; CDR3 protein: CASSVGGGGPGSYNEQFF
J gene: TRBJ1-1; V gene: TRBV20-1; clone size: .; D gene: .; CDR3 DNA: TGCAGTGCTAGCCTGGACCCCTATGGGGCTGAAGCTTTCTTT; CDR3 protein: CSASLDPYGAEAFF
J gene: TRBJ2-1; V gene: TRBV25-1; clone size: .; D gene: TRBD2; CDR3 DNA: TGTGCCAGCAGTGAACGGGCGGGAGGGTATGAGCAGTTCTTC; CDR3 protein: CASSERAGGYEQFF
J gene: TRBJ2-3; V gene: TRBV10-3; clone size: few; D gene: .; CDR3 DNA: TGTGCCATCAGTGACAAGGGCGTGGGGGCGGATACGCAGTATTTT; CDR3 protein: CAISDKGVGADTQYF
J gene: TRBJ2-2; V gene: TRBV5-5; clone size: many; D gene: .; CDR3 DNA: TGTGCCAGCAGCTTGTACGGGGGCCAGAACACCGGGGAGCTGTTTTTT; CDR3 protein: CASSLYGGQNTGELFF
J gene: TRBJ1-1; V gene: TRBV27; clone size: few; D gene: .; CDR3 DNA: TGTGCCAGCAGTTTATCGACAGGTTGGAAGGAGACTGAAGCTTTCTTT; CDR3 protein: CASSLSTGWKETEAFF
J gene: TRBJ2-7; V gene: TRBV5-5; clone size: .; D gene: TRBD2; CDR3 DNA: TGTGCCAGCAGCTGGACTAGCGGGAGGTCCGAGCAGTACTTC; CDR3 protein: CASSWTSGRSEQYF
J gene: TRBJ2-7; V gene: TRBV9; clone size: few; D gene: TRBD2; CDR3 DNA: TGTGCCAGCAACCCTAGCGGGGGGGCTTTCTACGAGCAGTACTTC; CDR3 protein: CASNPSGGAFYEQYF
J gene: TRBJ2-1; V gene: TRBV5-1; clone size: many; D gene: .; CDR3 DNA: TGCGCCAGCAGCTTGATTTCAGGGCAGGGTGAGCAGTTCTTC; CDR3 protein: CASSLISGQGEQFF
J gene: TRBJ2-5; V gene: TRBV24-1; clone size: .; D gene: .; CDR3 DNA: TGTGCCACCAGTGCGGGAGATAGTCTTGTAGAGACCCAGTACTTC; CDR3 protein: CATSAGDSLVETQYF
J gene: TRBJ2-7; V gene: TRBV27; clone size: few; D gene: .; CDR3 DNA: TGTGCCAGCAGTTTAGAGGCAAGGTTGGCCGAGCAGTACTTC; CDR3 protein: CASSLEARLAEQYF
J gene: TRBJ2-5; V gene: TRBV29-1; clone size: few; D gene: .; CDR3 DNA: TGCAGCGTTAACAAGAACTGGCAAGAGACCCAGTACTTC; CDR3 protein: CSVNKNWQETQYF
J gene: TRBJ2-6; V gene: TRBV10-3; clone size: many; D gene: .; CDR3 DNA: TGTGCCATCAGTGAGGGTTTCTCTGGGGCCAACGTCCTGACTTTC; CDR3 protein: CAISEGFSGANVLTF
J gene: TRBJ1-6; V gene: TRBV12-3/TRBV12-4; clone size: many; D gene: .; CDR3 DNA: TGTGCCAGCAGTTTATTACCCCCTAGGAATTCACCCCTCCACTTT; CDR3 protein: CASSLLPPRNSPLHF
J gene: TRBJ2-1; V gene: TRBV7-9; clone size: .; D gene: TRBD1; CDR3 DNA: TGTGCCAGCGAAGGACAGGGGGCGGTTGAGCAGTTCTTC; CDR3 protein: CASEGQGAVEQFF
J gene: TRBJ2-5; V gene: TRBV12-3/TRBV12-4; clone size: .; D gene: .; CDR3 DNA: TGTGCGAGCATGGGGTATGAGGGGTACCGAGAGACCCAGTACTTC; CDR3 protein: CASMGYEGYRETQYF
J gene: TRBJ2-3; V gene: TRBV6-1; clone size: .; D gene: .; CDR3 DNA: TGTGCCAGCAGTACCATCCCAGGGTACACAGATACGCAGTATTTT; CDR3 protein: CASSTIPGYTDTQYF
J gene: TRBJ1-3; V gene: TRBV29-1; clone size: .; D gene: .; CDR3 DNA: TGCAGCGCCGGACTAGACTCAGACACCATATATTTT; CDR3 protein: CSAGLDSDTIYF
J gene: TRBJ2-5; V gene: TRBV9; clone size: once; D gene: .; CDR3 DNA: TGTGCCAGCAGCCCCTCCGGGACTTCTCGGGAGACCCAGTACTTC; CDR3 protein: CASSPSGTSRETQYF
J gene: TRBJ2-7; V gene: TRBV20-1; clone size: .; D gene: TRBD2; CDR3 DNA: TGCAGTGCTAGTAAGGCTAGCGGGTGGGAGGGCGAGCAGTACTTC; CDR3 protein: CSASKASGWEGEQYF
J gene: TRBJ1-3; V gene: TRBV7-9; clone size: .; D gene: .; CDR3 DNA: TGTGCCAGCAGCACTATGGGGTTGGCTGGAAACACCATATATTTT; CDR3 protein: CASSTMGLAGNTIYF
J gene: TRBJ2-1; V gene: TRBV29-1; clone size: .; D gene: .; CDR3 DNA: TGCAGCGTCTCTTCCGGGTACAATGAGCAGTTCTTC; CDR3 protein: CSVSSGYNEQFF
J gene: TRBJ2-5; V gene: TRBV12-3/TRBV12-4; clone size: few; D gene: TRBD1; CDR3 DNA: TGTGCCAGCAGTTTTCAGGGCAGGGGGCCGGAGACCCAGTACTTC; CDR3 protein: CASSFQGRGPETQYF
J gene: TRBJ2-5; V gene: TRBV12-3/TRBV12-4; clone size: many; D gene: .; CDR3 DNA: TGTGCCAGCAGCTTATTGGAGACCCAGTACTTC; CDR3 protein: CASSLLETQYF
J gene: TRBJ2-5; V gene: TRBV5-5; clone size: .; D gene: .; CDR3 DNA: TGTGCCAGCAGTTCCGGGACGCCACAAGAGACCCAGTACTTC; CDR3 protein: CASSSGTPQETQYF
J gene: TRBJ2-6; V gene: TRBV25-1; clone size: .; D gene: .; CDR3 DNA: TGTGCCAGCAGTGAATATGGAGGATCCGGGGCCAACGTCCTGACTTTC; CDR3 protein: CASSEYGGSGANVLTF
J gene: TRBJ2-5; V gene: TRBV12-3/TRBV12-4; clone size: .; D gene: .; CDR3 DNA: TGTGCCAGCAGTTTAGCCCAGGGTAAGGGCCAAGAGACCCAGTACTTC; CDR3 protein: CASSLAQGKGQETQYF
J gene: TRBJ1-3; V gene: TRBV7-2; clone size: many; D gene: .; CDR3 DNA: TGTGCCAGCAGCTTGGGGCGAAGGGCAATGAGCTCTGGAAACACCATATATTTT; CDR3 protein: CASSLGRRAMSSGNTIYF
J gene: TRBJ2-3; V gene: TRBV20-1; clone size: .; D gene: TRBD2; CDR3 DNA: TGCAGTGCAGCCTCGACTAGCGGGGGAACAGATACGCAGTATTTT; CDR3 protein: CSAASTSGGTDTQYF
J gene: TRBJ2-7; V gene: TRBV7-9; clone size: .; D gene: .; CDR3 DNA: TGTGCCAGCAGCTCAGCACTCATGTCCGAGCAGTACTTC; CDR3 protein: CASSSALMSEQYF
J gene: TRBJ2-6; V gene: TRBV20-1; clone size: few; D gene: .; CDR3 DNA: TGCAGTGCGGCCTGGGCCAACGTCCTGACTTTC; CDR3 protein: CSAAWANVLTF
J gene: TRBJ2-1; V gene: TRBV20-1; clone size: .; D gene: TRBD2; CDR3 DNA: TGCAGTACTAGAGAGGGGACTAAAGTCCATGAGCAGTTCTTC; CDR3 protein: CSTREGTKVHEQFF
J gene: TRBJ1-4; V gene: TRBV20-1; clone size: .; D gene: TRBD1; CDR3 DNA: TGCAGTGCAATACAGGGGGCTCTTGAAAAACTGTTTTTT; CDR3 protein: CSAIQGALEKLFF
J gene: TRBJ2-7; V gene: TRBV20-1; clone size: .; D gene: TRBD2; CDR3 DNA: TGCAGTGCCGTACGGTCCACTAGCGGTTCCTACGAGCAGTACTTC; CDR3 protein: CSAVRSTSGSYEQYF
J gene: TRBJ2-3; V gene: TRBV5-3; clone size: .; D gene: .; CDR3 DNA: TGTGCCAGCAGCCCGGACAGAACTTCTAGCACAGATACGCAGTATTTT; CDR3 protein: CASSPDRTSSTDTQYF
J gene: TRBJ1-5; V gene: TRBV4-3; clone size: .; D gene: .; CDR3 DNA: TGCGCCAGCAGCCAAGTCGATGGCAATCAGCCCCAGCATTTT; CDR3 protein: CASSQVDGNQPQHF
J gene: TRBJ2-7; V gene: TRBV7-9; clone size: .; D gene: TRBD2; CDR3 DNA: TGTGCCAGCAGCCTGACTAGCGGGAGCCGAGGCGAGCAGTACTTC; CDR3 protein: CASSLTSGSRGEQYF
J gene: TRBJ2-3; V gene: TRBV10-3; clone size: few; D gene: .; CDR3 DNA: TGTGCCATCAGTGTTGGGGTTCTCACAGATACGCAGTATTTT; CDR3 protein: CAISVGVLTDTQYF
J gene: TRBJ2-3; V gene: TRBV12-3/TRBV12-4; clone size: few; D gene: .; CDR3 DNA: TGTGCCAGCAGTCCAAGTAACAGGGATTACACAGATACGCAGTATTTT; CDR3 protein: CASSPSNRDYTDTQYF
J gene: TRBJ2-5; V gene: TRBV12-3/TRBV12-4; clone size: .; D gene: .; CDR3 DNA: TGTGCCAGCAGTTTGGATGCGTACCAAGAGACCCAGTACTTC; CDR3 protein: CASSLDAYQETQYF
J gene: TRBJ1-2; V gene: TRBV7-9; clone size: few; D gene: .; CDR3 DNA: TGTGCCAGCAGCTTAGTAGGGGGGGTTCACTATGGCTACACCTTC; CDR3 protein: CASSLVGGVHYGYTF
J gene: TRBJ2-5; V gene: TRBV14; clone size: .; D gene: .; CDR3 DNA: TGTGCCAGCAGCCAAGATTACGGAAGGTCGTCCCTAGAGACCCAGTACTTC; CDR3 protein: CASSQDYGRSSLETQYF
J gene: TRBJ1-4; V gene: TRBV10-3; clone size: .; D gene: TRBD1; CDR3 DNA: TGTGCCATCGGACAGGGCTCAACTAATGAAAAACTGTTTTTT; CDR3 protein: CAIGQGSTNEKLFF
J gene: TRBJ1-1; V gene: TRBV20-1; clone size: .; D gene: TRBD1; CDR3 DNA: TGCAGTGCGCATGGACAGGGGGCCGGAATATCTGAAGCTTTCTTT; CDR3 protein: CSAHGQGAGISEAFF
J gene: TRBJ2-1; V gene: TRBV20-1; clone size: once; D gene: TRBD2; CDR3 DNA: TGCAGTGCTAGGATAGCGGGGTCATTCAATGAGCAGTTCTTC; CDR3 protein: CSARIAGSFNEQFF
J gene: TRBJ2-2; V gene: TRBV12-3/TRBV12-4; clone size: few; D gene: .; CDR3 DNA: TGTGCCAGCAGTTTATTTGTGGGAGGTCCCGGGGAGCTGTTTTTT; CDR3 protein: CASSLFVGGPGELFF
J gene: TRBJ2-4; V gene: TRBV6-5; clone size: .; D gene: .; CDR3 DNA: TGTGCCAGCAGCTACACTCCCCTTTCAGCCAAAAACATTCAGTACTTC; CDR3 protein: CASSYTPLSAKNIQYF
J gene: TRBJ2-5; V gene: TRBV6-6; clone size: few; D gene: .; CDR3 DNA: TGTGCCAGCAGGAATCAAGAAGAGACCCAGTACTTC; CDR3 protein: CASRNQEETQYF
J gene: TRBJ1-2; V gene: TRBV12-3/TRBV12-4; clone size: many; D gene: .; CDR3 DNA: TGTGCCAGCAGTAGAGGGGAATCCTATGGCTACACCTTC; CDR3 protein: CASSRGESYGYTF
J gene: TRBJ2-1; V gene: TRBV6-1; clone size: few; D gene: .; CDR3 DNA: TGTGCCAGCGTCCGGGACGGGTACAATGAGCAGTTCTTC; CDR3 protein: CASVRDGYNEQFF
J gene: TRBJ1-2; V gene: TRBV9; clone size: few; D gene: .; CDR3 DNA: TGTGCCAGCAGCGTAAACTATGGCTACACCTTC; CDR3 protein: CASSVNYGYTF
J gene: TRBJ2-1; V gene: TRBV20-1; clone size: many; D gene: .; CDR3 DNA: TGCAGTGCTAGAGGGGGTGGGAGCCCGTGGGAGCAGTTCTTC; CDR3 protein: CSARGGGSPWEQFF
J gene: TRBJ2-1; V gene: TRBV24-1; clone size: many; D gene: TRBD2; CDR3 DNA: TGTGCCACCAGAGCTAGCGGGAGCTATGAGCAGTTCTTC; CDR3 protein: CATRASGSYEQFF
J gene: TRBJ1-2; V gene: TRBV12-3/TRBV12-4; clone size: .; D gene: .; CDR3 DNA: TGTGCCAGCAGGCCAACACCGAGGGACGGCTACACCTTC; CDR3 protein: CASRPTPRDGYTF